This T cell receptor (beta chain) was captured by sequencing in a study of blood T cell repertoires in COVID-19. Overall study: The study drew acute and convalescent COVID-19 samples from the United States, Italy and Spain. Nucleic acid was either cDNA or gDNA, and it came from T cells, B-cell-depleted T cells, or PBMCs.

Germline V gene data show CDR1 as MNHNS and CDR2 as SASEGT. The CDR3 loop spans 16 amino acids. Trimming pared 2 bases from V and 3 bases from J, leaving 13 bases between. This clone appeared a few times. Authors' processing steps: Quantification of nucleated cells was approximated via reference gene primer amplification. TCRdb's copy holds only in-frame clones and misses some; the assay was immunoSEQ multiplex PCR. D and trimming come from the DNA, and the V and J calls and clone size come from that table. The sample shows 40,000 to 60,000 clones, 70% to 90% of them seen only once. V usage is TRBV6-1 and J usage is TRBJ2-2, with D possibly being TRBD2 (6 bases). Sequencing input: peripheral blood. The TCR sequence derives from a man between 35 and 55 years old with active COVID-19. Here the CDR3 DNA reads TGTGCCAGCAGTGAAACGTGGGGAGGCGACACCGGGGAGCTGTTTTTT. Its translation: CASSETWGGDTGELFF.